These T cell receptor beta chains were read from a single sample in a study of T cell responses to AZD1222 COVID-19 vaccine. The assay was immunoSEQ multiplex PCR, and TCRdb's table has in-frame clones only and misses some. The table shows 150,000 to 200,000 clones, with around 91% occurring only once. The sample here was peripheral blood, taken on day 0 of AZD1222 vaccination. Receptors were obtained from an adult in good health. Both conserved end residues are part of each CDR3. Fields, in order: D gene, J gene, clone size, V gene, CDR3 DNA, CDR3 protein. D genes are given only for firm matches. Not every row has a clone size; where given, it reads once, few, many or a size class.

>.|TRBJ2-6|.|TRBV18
TGTGCCAGCTCGACGTCTGGGGCCAACGTCCTGACTTTC
CASSTSGANVLTF
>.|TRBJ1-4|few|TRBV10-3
TGTGCCATCAGTGAGTCCCCGAGGGAAAAACTGTTTTTT
CAISESPREKLFF
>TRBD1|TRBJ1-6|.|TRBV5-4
TGTGCCAGCAGAGCCGGGACAGGGCGGTCCAATAATTCACCCCTCCACTTT
CASRAGTGRSNNSPLHF
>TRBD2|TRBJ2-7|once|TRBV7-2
TGTGCCAGCGGCAGCGGGGGTTTTAGCTCCTACGAGCAGTACTTC
CASGSGGFSSYEQYF
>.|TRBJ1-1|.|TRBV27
TGTGCCAGCAGGCAAAGGGATTCTGAAGCTTTCTTT
CASRQRDSEAFF
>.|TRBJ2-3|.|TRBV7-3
TGTGCCAGCAGCTCTTTGGGGACTAGCACAGATACGCAGTATTTT
CASSSLGTSTDTQYF
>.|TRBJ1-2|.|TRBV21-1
TGTGCCAGCAGCAAAGAGGCTCGGGAATTCATCGCTAACTATGGCTACACCTTC
CASSKEAREFIANYGYTF
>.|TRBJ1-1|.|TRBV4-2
TGTGCCAGCAGCCAAGATCTGGGAGGCGGTGCTTTCTTT
CASSQDLGGGAFF
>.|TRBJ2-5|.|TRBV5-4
TGTGCCAGCAGCTTTGAGCCCACCCCCGGGGAGACCCAGTACTTC
CASSFEPTPGETQYF
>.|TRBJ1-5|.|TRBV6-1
TGTGCCAGCAGTGAACAGGGGAATCAGCCCCAGCATTTT
CASSEQGNQPQHF
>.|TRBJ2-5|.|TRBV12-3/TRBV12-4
TGTGCCACCACTGGGGGGAACCAAGAGACCCAGTACTTC
CATTGGNQETQYF
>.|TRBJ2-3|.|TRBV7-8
TGTGCCAGCAGCTTAAGTAGAGTCGGCACAGATACGCAGTATTTT
CASSLSRVGTDTQYF
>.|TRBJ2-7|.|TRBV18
TGTGCCAGCTCACCACTGGTAGGCGAGCAGTACTTC
CASSPLVGEQYF
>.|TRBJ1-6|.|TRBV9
TGTGCCAGCAGCGTAGAAGGGTCTATGGGGTATTCACCCCTCCACTTT
CASSVEGSMGYSPLHF
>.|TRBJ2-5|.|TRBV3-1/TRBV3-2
TGTGCCAGCAGCTTGAGCGGCTTGGGAATGGAGACCCAGTACTTC
CASSLSGLGMETQYF
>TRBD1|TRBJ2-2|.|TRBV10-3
TGTGCCATCAGGCCGGACGAGGGGGCCCGGACCGGGGAGCTGTTTTTT
CAIRPDEGARTGELFF
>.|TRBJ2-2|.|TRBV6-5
TGTGCCAGCAGGACGGTTGGAGGGGACACCGGGGAGCTGTTTTTT
CASRTVGGDTGELFF
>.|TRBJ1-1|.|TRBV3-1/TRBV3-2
TGTGCCAGCAGCCAGGATCCCCCGAACACTGAAGCTTTCTTT
CASSQDPPNTEAFF
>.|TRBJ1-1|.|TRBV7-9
TGTGCCAGCAGCTTATTCCGATCGGACGGAGCTTTCTTT
CASSLFRSDGAFF
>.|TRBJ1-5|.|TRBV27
TGTGCCAGCGCGAAGGACAGCATTAATCAGCCCCAGCATTTT
CASAKDSINQPQHF
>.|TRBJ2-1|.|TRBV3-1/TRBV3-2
TGTGCCAGCAGCCAAGCCCGGGACTACAATGAGCAGTTCTTC
CASSQARDYNEQFF
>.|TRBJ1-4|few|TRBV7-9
TGTGCCAGCAGCCTCCGGACCCATGCCGTGGAAAAACTGTTTTTT
CASSLRTHAVEKLFF
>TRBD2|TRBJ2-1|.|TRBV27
TGTGCCAGCCTGTCTAGCGGCTCCTACAATGAGCAGTTCTTC
CASLSSGSYNEQFF
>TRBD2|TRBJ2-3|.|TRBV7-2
TGTGCCAGCAGCCCGACGGGCGGGGGGGTCCTTGACACAGATACGCAGTATTTT
CASSPTGGGVLDTDTQYF
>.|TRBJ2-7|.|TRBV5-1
TGCGCCAGCAGCTTGTTAACGGACAGATCCTACGAGCAGTACTTC
CASSLLTDRSYEQYF
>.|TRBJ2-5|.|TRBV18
TGTGCCAGCTCACCTGGGACGCAAGAGACCCAGTACTTC
CASSPGTQETQYF
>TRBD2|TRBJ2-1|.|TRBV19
TGTGCCAGTAGCCCATCTAGCGGAGATCTCTATGAGCAGTTCTTC
CASSPSSGDLYEQFF
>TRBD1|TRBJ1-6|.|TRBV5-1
TGCGCCAGCAGCTTTGACAGGGACAGCTCCTATAATTCACCCCTCCACTTT
CASSFDRDSSYNSPLHF
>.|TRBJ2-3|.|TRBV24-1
TGTGCCACCAGTCAGGGGCCGCCGGCTTCGCAATTCACAGATACGCAGTATTTT
CATSQGPPASQFTDTQYF
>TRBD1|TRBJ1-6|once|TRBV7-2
TGTGCCAGCAGCTCAAGGACAGGGCGAGGTTCACCCCTCCACTTT
CASSSRTGRGSPLHF
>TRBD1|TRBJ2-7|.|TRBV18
TGTGCCAGCTCACCAGAAGGGACAGGGGGTTTATACGAGCAGTACTTC
CASSPEGTGGLYEQYF
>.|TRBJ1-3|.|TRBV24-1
TGTGCCACCAGTGATTTCTTCACAGGGTTCGGTACTTTGGGAAACACCATATATTTT
CATSDFFTGFGTLGNTIYF
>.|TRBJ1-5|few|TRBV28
TGTGCCAGCGAGGGAGGTGGCAATCAGCCCCAGCATTTT
CASEGGGNQPQHF
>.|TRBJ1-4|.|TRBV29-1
TGCAGCGTTGAGGGGGCGAGTGAAAAACTGTTTTTT
CSVEGASEKLFF
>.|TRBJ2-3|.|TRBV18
TGTGCTAGCTCACCATCAGTGACAGATACGCAGTATTTT
CASSPSVTDTQYF
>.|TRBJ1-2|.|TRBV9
TGTGCCAGCAGCGTAGGGGGGGCAGCTAACTATGGCTACACCTTC
CASSVGGAANYGYTF
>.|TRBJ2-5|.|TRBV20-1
TGCAGTGTCGGGCGCCAAGAGACCCAGTACTTC
CSVGRQETQYF